A selection of T cell receptor beta chains follows, all from one sample in a study of a mutant IDH1 vaccine in newly diagnosed glioma. Their antigens are not known. Libraries were prepared by immunoSEQ multiplex PCR; TCRdb keeps only in-frame clonotypes and omits some of them. The table shows roughly 56,000 clones, with around three quarters occurring only once. This material consisted of PBMCs, taken from a glioma patient whose treatment included an IDH1 peptide vaccine. The source is a woman aged 40 to 50 with glioma. Some clones in this sample may be carry-over from other donors' samples. CDR3s include the opening cysteine and the closing phenylalanine or tryptophan. A D gene is named only where the DNA matches it firmly. For some rows the clone size is stated as once, few or many, or as a class when expanded; others skip it.

D: TRBD1
J: TRBJ1-2
V: TRBV5-1
size: .
DNA: TGCGCCAGCAGCTTAGGACAGGGAGCCTATGGCTACACCTTC
CDR3: CASSLGQGAYGYTF

D: .
J: TRBJ2-7
V: TRBV7-9
size: .
DNA: TGTGCCAGCAGCTTATCCCGGGACGGACCCTACGAGCAGTACTTC
CDR3: CASSLSRDGPYEQYF

D: .
J: TRBJ1-3
V: TRBV29-1
size: .
DNA: TGCAGCGTTATTGTGGTAACTTCTGGAAACACCATATATTTT
CDR3: CSVIVVTSGNTIYF

D: TRBD1
J: TRBJ2-1
V: TRBV7-2
size: .
DNA: TGTGCCAGCAGCTTCAACAGGGGGGCCTACAATGAGCAGTTCTTC
CDR3: CASSFNRGAYNEQFF

D: .
J: TRBJ1-2
V: TRBV7-2
size: .
DNA: TGTGCCAGCAGCCCCGGGACCCGGGTCAACTATGGCTACACCTTC
CDR3: CASSPGTRVNYGYTF

D: TRBD1
J: TRBJ1-4
V: TRBV30
size: few
DNA: TGTGCCTCGGGACAGGGGGATGAAAAACTGTTTTTT
CDR3: CASGQGDEKLFF

D: TRBD2
J: TRBJ2-3
V: TRBV9
size: .
DNA: TGTGCCAGCAGCGTAGGAAGCGGGGGCCCTAGCACAGATACGCAGTATTTT
CDR3: CASSVGSGGPSTDTQYF

D: .
J: TRBJ1-1
V: TRBV19
size: .
DNA: TGTGCCAGTAGGATAGACAGGTCTTGGAACACTGAAGCTTTCTTT
CDR3: CASRIDRSWNTEAFF

D: .
J: TRBJ1-2
V: TRBV21-1
size: once
DNA: TGTGCCAGCAGCAAAAACGGGACAGGGAAGGGAATTTATGGCTACACCTTC
CDR3: CASSKNGTGKGIYGYTF

D: TRBD1
J: TRBJ2-7
V: TRBV5-4
size: .
DNA: TGTACCAGCAGCAAGGGGGCGAGGGAGCAGTACTTC
CDR3: CTSSKGAREQYF

D: .
J: TRBJ1-2
V: TRBV29-1
size: .
DNA: TGCAGCGTTGGCGGGAGCCCCTTAGGCTACACCTTC
CDR3: CSVGGSPLGYTF

D: .
J: TRBJ1-1
V: TRBV5-1
size: .
DNA: TGCGCCAGCAGCTTGGCGTGGGGGAACACTGAAGCTTTCTTT
CDR3: CASSLAWGNTEAFF

D: .
J: TRBJ1-2
V: TRBV30
size: .
DNA: TGTGCCTGGAGTCTCCAGGCTAACTATGGCTACACCTTC
CDR3: CAWSLQANYGYTF

D: TRBD1
J: TRBJ1-5
V: TRBV10-3
size: few
DNA: TGTGCCATCAGTGAGGACAGGGGGGGCAATCAGCCCCAGCATTTT
CDR3: CAISEDRGGNQPQHF

D: .
J: TRBJ1-4
V: TRBV18
size: .
DNA: TGTGCCAGCTCCCTCGACAGGAGGGCCAATACCGGAACTAATGAAAAACTGTTTTTT
CDR3: CASSLDRRANTGTNEKLFF

D: .
J: TRBJ1-1
V: TRBV19
size: .
DNA: TGTGCCAGTAAAGAGTTCCTGAGTGTCACTGAAGCTTTCTTT
CDR3: CASKEFLSVTEAFF

D: .
J: TRBJ1-1
V: TRBV29-1
size: few
DNA: TGCAGCGTTTGGGAAGTGGGGACTGAAGCTTTCTTT
CDR3: CSVWEVGTEAFF

D: .
J: TRBJ1-2
V: TRBV18
size: .
DNA: TGTGCCAGCTCCCCCGGGACGGCTAACTATGGCTACACCTTC
CDR3: CASSPGTANYGYTF

D: TRBD1
J: TRBJ1-5
V: TRBV12-5
size: .
DNA: TGTGCTAGTGGTTTTAACAGGGGAAGCAATCAGCCCCAGCATTTT
CDR3: CASGFNRGSNQPQHF

D: .
J: TRBJ2-7
V: TRBV6-5
size: .
DNA: TGTGCCAGCAGGGGCCCCGGCGAGCAGTACTTC
CDR3: CASRGPGEQYF

D: .
J: TRBJ1-1
V: TRBV10-2
size: .
DNA: TGCGCCAGCAGGGACCTGTCGGCTGAAGCTTTCTTT
CDR3: CASRDLSAEAFF

D: .
J: TRBJ1-5
V: TRBV6-5
size: .
DNA: TGTGCCAGCAGTTCCGGGGCGAGCAATCAGCCCCAGCATTTT
CDR3: CASSSGASNQPQHF

D: .
J: TRBJ2-3
V: TRBV7-8
size: few
DNA: TGTGCCAGCAGCCCAGGGACTCTCACAGATACGCAGTATTTT
CDR3: CASSPGTLTDTQYF

D: .
J: TRBJ2-1
V: TRBV5-5
size: .
DNA: TGTGCCAGCAGCTGGGACGACAGCTCCTACAATGAGCAGTTCTTC
CDR3: CASSWDDSSYNEQFF

D: .
J: TRBJ2-7
V: TRBV4-3
size: .
DNA: TGCGCCAGCAGCCAAGCGGCGGGCTCCTACGAGCAGTACTTC
CDR3: CASSQAAGSYEQYF

D: TRBD2
J: TRBJ2-2
V: TRBV10-3
size: once
DNA: TGTGCCATAGGCAAATCGGGGGGTGGCACCGGGGAGCTGTTTTTT
CDR3: CAIGKSGGGTGELFF

D: .
J: TRBJ1-1
V: TRBV9
size: few
DNA: TGTGCCAGCAGCTCGGGGACTCTGGGGAACACTGAAGCTTTCTTT
CDR3: CASSSGTLGNTEAFF

D: .
J: TRBJ1-4
V: TRBV18
size: .
DNA: TGTGCCAGCTCACTGAAGACAGCTGAAAAACTGTTTTTT
CDR3: CASSLKTAEKLFF

D: .
J: TRBJ2-1
V: TRBV6-5
size: .
DNA: TGTGCCAGCAGTACTACCCCCTCCTACAATGAGCAGTTCTTC
CDR3: CASSTTPSYNEQFF

D: TRBD1
J: TRBJ1-5
V: TRBV27
size: .
DNA: TGTGCCAGCAGTTTCGGCAGGGGGGTACAGCCCCAGCATTTT
CDR3: CASSFGRGVQPQHF

D: .
J: TRBJ2-7
V: TRBV5-1
size: once
DNA: TGCGCCAGCAGCAGACGGACCTCCTACGAGCAGTACTTC
CDR3: CASSRRTSYEQYF

D: TRBD1
J: TRBJ1-2
V: TRBV6-5
size: .
DNA: TGTGCCAGCAGTTACTCCAGACAGGGGCATGGCTACACCTTC
CDR3: CASSYSRQGHGYTF

D: .
J: TRBJ1-1
V: TRBV19
size: .
DNA: TGTGCCAGTAGAGGGGACATTTCGAACACTGAAGCTTTCTTT
CDR3: CASRGDISNTEAFF

D: .
J: TRBJ1-5
V: TRBV5-1
size: .
DNA: TGCGCCAGCAGCCTCCATGGAGGCGATCAGCCCCAGCATTTT
CDR3: CASSLHGGDQPQHF

D: .
J: TRBJ1-5
V: TRBV28
size: .
DNA: TGTGCCAGCAGTTCGATTGGCAGGGGATTCAATCAGCCCCAGCATTTT
CDR3: CASSSIGRGFNQPQHF

D: .
J: TRBJ1-4
V: TRBV5-8
size: once
DNA: TGTGCCAGCAGCTTGGCCCGAGGGTGGAATGAAAAACTGTTTTTT
CDR3: CASSLARGWNEKLFF

D: .
J: TRBJ2-7
V: TRBV29-1
size: few
DNA: TGCAGCGTTGTATCCGGCCGCTACGAGCAGTACTTC
CDR3: CSVVSGRYEQYF

D: .
J: TRBJ1-2
V: TRBV6-6
size: .
DNA: TGTGCCAGCAGCGGGCTTGAGGGGGAGGGCTATGGCTACACCTTC
CDR3: CASSGLEGEGYGYTF

D: .
J: TRBJ2-7
V: TRBV25-1
size: .
DNA: TGTGCCAGCAAATACGGGGGCGGCAGCCAGTACTTC
CDR3: CASKYGGGSQYF

D: TRBD1
J: TRBJ1-6
V: TRBV6-5
size: .
DNA: TGTGCCAGCAGTTACTCAGGGACAGGGGGACTGGCACCCCTCCACTTT
CDR3: CASSYSGTGGLAPLHF

D: .
J: TRBJ2-7
V: TRBV27
size: .
DNA: TGTGCCAGCAGCTTAGTAGTCAGAGGGGAGCAGTACTTC
CDR3: CASSLVVRGEQYF

D: .
J: TRBJ2-3
V: TRBV6-1
size: .
DNA: TGTGCCAGCAGTGACTATAAAGGGGGCACAGATACGCAGTATTTT
CDR3: CASSDYKGGTDTQYF

D: .
J: TRBJ2-7
V: TRBV7-9
size: .
DNA: TGTGCCAGCAGCTTCGAGGGGATTGGCGACGAGCAGTACTTC
CDR3: CASSFEGIGDEQYF

D: .
J: TRBJ1-2
V: TRBV9
size: .
DNA: TGTGCCAGCAGCAAACGGACAGTCCGAGATGGCTACACCTTC
CDR3: CASSKRTVRDGYTF

D: .
J: TRBJ1-5
V: TRBV2
size: .
DNA: TGTGCCAGCAGTTCGAATCAACCCCAGCATTTT
CDR3: CASSSNQPQHF

D: TRBD1
J: TRBJ1-2
V: TRBV7-9
size: .
DNA: TGTGCCAGCAGCTTAAGGCAGGGGGGTAATGGCTACACCTTC
CDR3: CASSLRQGGNGYTF

D: .
J: TRBJ1-6
V: TRBV2
size: few
DNA: TGTGCCAGCAGTCGGGGGTCGGCTAATTCACCCCTCCACTTT
CDR3: CASSRGSANSPLHF

D: .
J: TRBJ1-5
V: TRBV19
size: .
DNA: TGTGCCAGTACCTCCAGGAGACTGAACAATCAGCCCCAGCATTTT
CDR3: CASTSRRLNNQPQHF

D: .
J: TRBJ1-6
V: TRBV5-1
size: .
DNA: TGCGCCAGCAGCTTGCAAATGGATTCACCCCTCCACTTT
CDR3: CASSLQMDSPLHF

D: .
J: TRBJ2-2
V: TRBV7-2
size: .
DNA: TGTGCCAGCAGCTTAGTACGGTACACCGGGGAGCTGTTTTTT
CDR3: CASSLVRYTGELFF

D: .
J: TRBJ1-1
V: TRBV5-1
size: .
DNA: TGCGCCAGCAGCTTAATAGTGGGAGCTGAAGCTTTCTTT
CDR3: CASSLIVGAEAFF

D: .
J: TRBJ1-1
V: TRBV19
size: .
DNA: TGTGCCAGTTCGGAGCTTAGGAACACTGAAGCTTTCTTT
CDR3: CASSELRNTEAFF

D: .
J: TRBJ2-4
V: TRBV5-4
size: .
DNA: TGTGCCAGCAGCTTGGACGCCTCCAAAAACATTCAGTACTTC
CDR3: CASSLDASKNIQYF

D: .
J: TRBJ2-7
V: TRBV6-1
size: .
DNA: TGTGCCAGCAGTCCCCGAGAGGGCGGCTACGAGCAGTACTTC
CDR3: CASSPREGGYEQYF

D: TRBD1
J: TRBJ2-3
V: TRBV9
size: .
DNA: TGTGCCAGCAGCGTAGGAGGACAGGGATTTGCAGATACGCAGTATTTT
CDR3: CASSVGGQGFADTQYF

D: TRBD2
J: TRBJ2-1
V: TRBV7-2
size: .
DNA: TGTGCCAGCAGCTCCCGACTAGCGGGGCACAATGAGCAGTTCTTC
CDR3: CASSSRLAGHNEQFF

D: .
J: TRBJ1-6
V: TRBV25-1
size: .
DNA: TGTGCCAGCAGTACGCCAGGTTCTAATTCACCCCTCCACTTT
CDR3: CASSTPGSNSPLHF

D: .
J: TRBJ1-2
V: TRBV19
size: .
DNA: TGTGCCAGTAAGGGCGGATACTATGGCTACACCTTC
CDR3: CASKGGYYGYTF

D: TRBD2
J: TRBJ2-3
V: TRBV10-2
size: .
DNA: TGCGCCAGCAGTCAGGCTAGCGGGGGCACAGATACGCAGTATTTT
CDR3: CASSQASGGTDTQYF

D: .
J: TRBJ2-5
V: TRBV15
size: .
DNA: TGTGCCACCTACAGCGGGTCCCGGGAACATCAAAAGACCCAGTACTTC
CDR3: CATYSGSREHQKTQYF